The text below deals with one T cell receptor beta chain. What it binds is not known. The sample is drawn from a study of lymphopenia after photon versus proton radiotherapy. General observations from the study: Under photons, naive T cells and diversity fell while effector/memory populations rose. A bigger post-nadir fall in TCR diversity correlated inversely with survival time in deceased patients. After lymphocyte nadir, photon-treated repertoires showed oligoclonal expansion, especially CD8+ Temra. Survival link was tested only in deceased patients; proton benefit remains a possibility.

This CDR3 comprises 16 residues. V trimming: 3 bases; J trimming: 5 bases; junction bases outside the gene matches: 11. The V gene's germline CDR1 is KGHSH and CDR2 LQKENI. The assay was immunoSEQ multiplex PCR, and TCRdb's table has in-frame clones only and misses some. Of about 50,000 clones listed, 92% are singletons. The V gene is TRBV18, the J gene TRBJ2-5; 8 nucleotides align to TRBD2. The receptor was derived from a woman aged 35 to 49 with cholangiocarcinoma. This specimen was peripheral blood, taken from a patient treated with photon-based radiotherapy. The CDR3 here is CASSPQGLGGWETQYF. The CDR3 DNA follows: TGTGCCAGCTCACCTCAGGGACTAGGTGGATGGGAGACCCAGTACTTC.